This T cell receptor beta chain emerged from a study of blood T cell repertoires in COVID-19. Turning to the study itself: Whether acute or convalescent, the COVID-19 samples came from the United States, Italy and Spain. The cDNA or gDNA used as material had been derived from T cells, B-cell-depleted T cells, or PBMCs.

Methods used by the authors: The authors estimated nucleated cell counts from reference gene primer amplification. The repertoire was sequenced with immunoSEQ multiplex PCR; TCRdb's copy has only in-frame clones and lacks some. V, J and clone size were drawn from that table, and D and trimming were deduced from the DNA. This table has approximately 170,000 clones, around four fifths appearing once. V shed 4 bases and J shed 3 bases, with 8 bases lying between them. This CDR3 has 14 amino acids. The germline CDR1 and CDR2 sequences are KGHDR and SFDVKD. Input material: peripheral blood. The TCR originated in a woman aged 70-85 years who had recovered from COVID-19. The gene calls are TRBV24-1 and TRBJ2-2; maybe TRBD1 (5 bases). The CDR3 DNA reads as TGTGCCACCAGTGACCGACAGTACACCGGGGAGCTGTTTTTT. This encodes CATSDRQYTGELFF.